Here is one T cell receptor beta chain with its context. Antigen: not known. After extraction with the RNeasy kit, roughly 0.45 to 1 ug of the RNA was reverse transcribed using random hexamers. Amplification of TCR beta CDR3 was carried out by immunoSEQ multiplex PCR, which covered 54 Vbeta and 13 Jbeta segments. TCRdb reanalysed the immunoSEQ multiplex PCR reads using MiXCR and keeps one entry per CDR3 protein. The sample yields over 300,000 distinct CDR3 sequences, roughly nine tenths seen once. This record comes from a study of CD8 T cells in Susac syndrome. The study, taken as a whole, reports: The authors acknowledged that the study's TCR sequencing and HLA analysis involved relatively few individuals.

Per germline, CDR1 SEHNR and CDR2 FQNEAQ (reference sequence). This CDR3 has 14 residues. Trimming shortened V by 5 bases and J by 6 bases, and 16 bases separated the two germline ends. The authors sequenced TCR beta from blood CD8+ and CD4+ T cells. Sample: CD4+ T cells from PBMCs. The chain links TRBV7-9 to TRBJ1-1; D is possibly TRBD1 (5 bases). The TCR sequence derives from a human donor with multiple sclerosis. The CDR3, as DNA: TGTGCCAGCAGCCCCACAGCTTTCAGGGCTGAAGCTTTCTTT. Translating gives CASSPTAFRAEAFF.